The present T cell receptor beta chain was sequenced within a study of T-cell memory formation after mild COVID-19. CDR1 is ENHRY, CDR2 SYGVKD, per germline. The V end lost 6 bases, the J end lost 0 bases, and 8 bases lay between the germline ends. The CDR3 runs 14 residues. A single record per CDR3 protein comes from TCRdb applying MiXCR to the 5' RACE reads. The sample yields some 320,000 distinct CDR3 sequences, around 15% seen once. Specimen: PBMCs or a T cell subset sorted from them (not recorded which). The V call is TRBV10-3, the J call TRBJ1-4; D is unresolved. This receptor was identified in a man younger than 35 who had mild COVID-19 (a few samples of this study predate the infection). Cell type and time point are not known. The CDR3 loop reads CAISREATNEKLFF. In DNA form, the CDR3 reads TGTGCCATCAGCCGCGAGGCAACTAATGAAAAACTGTTTTTT.